This passage covers 26 T cell receptor beta chains from one sample sequenced in a study of a mutant IDH1 vaccine in newly diagnosed glioma. These receptors lack a known antigen. The method was immunoSEQ multiplex PCR; TCRdb's version includes in-frame clones alone and lacks a portion of them. The table has about 40,000 clones, just over 90% seen once. The time point: week 5, during vaccination. Vaccination comprised doses that each held 300 ug of mutant IDH1 20-mer peptide, plus topical imiquimod. Specimen: PBMCs, collected from a glioma patient whose treatment included an IDH1 peptide vaccine. The receptors were gathered from a man in his fifties or sixties with glioma.

The chain recombines TRBV6-6 with TRBJ1-2; D is undetermined. V was pared by 6 bases and J by 8 bases, with 10 bases between. The germline CDR1 and CDR2 sequences are MNHNY and SVGAGI (reference sequence). This CDR3 region has 11 residues. CDR3 residues: CASRNSAGYTF. The CDR3 coding sequence is TGTGCCAGCAGGAACTCTGCCGGCTACACCTTC.

This clone was seen more than once but under ten times. This sequence joins TRBV6-5 and TRBJ2-7, with 11 bases aligning to TRBD2. CDR1 and CDR2 from the germline V gene are MNHEY and SVGAGI. The CDR3 totals 15 residues. V lost 5 bases and J lost 3; bases outside the gene matches: 6. In nucleotides, the CDR3 is TGTGCCAGCAGTCCCCTAGCGGGAGGAGGCTACGAGCAGTACTTC. Translated: CASSPLAGGGYEQYF.

This clone appeared a single time. This chain uses TRBV9 with TRBJ1-1, with TRBD1 matching over 9 bases. Germline CDR1 SGDLS, CDR2 YYNGEE. V lost 3 bases and J lost 1; bases outside the gene matches: 4. CDR3 length: 15 residues. Written as DNA, the CDR3 is TGTGCCAGCAGCGGAAACAGGGGGCCGAACACTGAAGCTTTCTTT. Its translation: CASSGNRGPNTEAFF.

The CDR3 loop reads CASSPGGNTEAFF. The CDR3 nucleotides read TGTGCCAGCAGCCCGGGGGGGAACACTGAAGCTTTCTTT. This sequence joins TRBV5-6 and TRBJ1-1, with D perhaps TRBD1 (5 bases). Trimming removed 4 bases from V and 1 base from J, with 8 bases in between. The CDR3 covers 13 residues. Germline CDR1 and CDR2: SGHDT and YYEEEE.

This chain connects TRBV7-2 to TRBJ2-6, with D possibly being TRBD1 (6 bases). The CDR3 spans 15 residues. V lost 5 bases, J lost 4 bases, and 12 bases lay in between. Germline lookup yields CDR1 SGHTA and CDR2 FQGNSA. The CDR3 here is CASSPTGPGANVLTF. CDR3 nucleotide sequence: TGTGCCAGCAGCCCAACAGGGCCCGGGGCCAACGTCCTGACTTTC.

The rearrangement uses TRBV7-2 and TRBJ2-7; 7 bases fit TRBD2. The ends lost 7 bases at V and 2 bases at J; junction bases unmatched: 2. This CDR3 has 12 residues. Per the germline V gene, CDR1 is SGHTA and CDR2 is FQGNSA. The CDR3 sequence: CASTGGAYEQYF. The CDR3 DNA sequence: TGTGCCAGCACGGGGGGAGCCTACGAGCAGTACTTC.

This clone came up once. The J gene is TRBJ1-5, the V gene TRBV7-9; a possible D gene is TRBD1 (5 bases). Germline assignment: CDR1 SEHNR and CDR2 FQNEAQ (reference sequence). V shed 3 bases and J shed 15 bases, with 15 bases lying between them. This CDR3 has 12 residues. The CDR3 DNA reads as TGTGCCAGCAGCTTGGGGTGGGGCCCCAGGCATTTT. Translated, it gives CASSLGWGPRHF.

The chain uses TRBV27 and TRBJ2-2; 8 bases line up with TRBD1. The germline gives CDR1 MNHEY, CDR2 SMNVEV (reference sequence). Trimming cost V 2 bases and J 1 base; bases outside gene matches: 3. The CDR3 has 16 amino acids. CDR3 nucleotide sequence: TGTGCCAGCAGTTTACTGGGGACAGGGAACACCGGGGAGCTGTTTTTT. Encoded protein: CASSLLGTGNTGELFF.

The rearrangement joins TRBV29-1 to TRBJ2-5; 10 nucleotides line up with TRBD1. After removal of 6 bases from V and 5 bases from J, the junction contained 9 bases not matched to a gene. CDR1 and CDR2 from the germline V gene are SQVTM and ANQGSEA. This CDR3 has 14 amino acids. For the CDR3, the DNA is TGCAGCGTAACCGGGACAGGGGAGGCGGAGACCCAGTACTTC. As protein: CSVTGTGEAETQYF.

This clone was seen only once. This chain connects TRBV2 to TRBJ2-3; 11 nucleotides agree with TRBD2. The CDR3 contains 18 residues. The J segment lost 0 bases and the V segment lost 4 bases, leaving 9 bases of the junction unmatched. The germline V gene encodes CDR1 SNHLY and CDR2 FYNNEI. The CDR3 loop reads CASSASLAGGLSTDTQYF. CDR3 in DNA: TGTGCCAGCAGTGCATCCCTAGCGGGGGGACTAAGCACAGATACGCAGTATTTT.

The genes are TRBV7-2 and TRBJ1-4; TRBD1 is a possible D gene (6 bases). V lost 3 bases and J 0 bases, leaving 20 bases between the germline ends. This CDR3 region has 19 residues. CDR1 SGHTA and CDR2 FQGNSA come from the germline V gene. CDR3 nucleotides: TGTGCCAGCAGCTTCCTCCCGAGGACAGCGTTTGCAACTAATGAAAAACTGTTTTTT. Protein: CASSFLPRTAFATNEKLFF.

This sequence joins TRBV27 and TRBJ2-3, with 9 bases that match TRBD2. Germline values: CDR1 MNHEY, CDR2 SMNVEV (reference sequence). Germline trimming cut 7 bases from V and 7 bases from J; bases unmatched to any gene: 3. The CDR3 contains 12 residues. CDR3: CASISGSNTQYF. The CDR3 nucleotides are TGTGCCAGCATTAGCGGGAGTAATACGCAGTATTTT.

The chain uses TRBV9 and TRBJ2-7; possible D gene TRBD2, 6 bases. Trimming shortened V by 6 bases and J by 1 base, and 11 bases separated the two germline ends. CDR1 is SGDLS, CDR2 YYNGEE, per germline. The CDR3 loop spans 13 amino acids. CDR3: CASNRAGSYEQYF. As DNA, the CDR3 is TGTGCCAGCAACCGAGCGGGTTCCTACGAGCAGTACTTC.

The chain couples TRBV9 to TRBJ2-7; 11 positions agree with TRBD2. Trimming took 4 bases from V and 0 from J; bases not matched to a gene: 3. The germline CDR1 and CDR2 sequences are SGDLS and YYNGEE. The CDR3 is made up of 15 amino acids. CDR3 amino acids: CASSPGLAASYEQYF. The CDR3 nucleotides are TGTGCCAGCAGCCCGGGACTAGCGGCCTCCTACGAGCAGTACTTC.

The chain combines TRBV5-1 with TRBJ2-3; D call uncertain. Deletions cut 0 bases from V and 0 bases from J, with 5 bases between. The CDR3 sequence is 14 residues long. The germline gives CDR1 SGHRS, CDR2 YFSETQ. The CDR3 protein is CASSLEVSTDTQYF. In nucleotides, the CDR3 is TGCGCCAGCAGCTTGGAAGTAAGCACAGATACGCAGTATTTT.

A single count supports this clone. The chain joins TRBV5-4 to TRBJ1-1, with 8 bases lining up with TRBD1. J was trimmed by 5 bases and V by 4 bases; bases with no gene match: 13. The CDR3 consists of 16 residues. Germline V CDR1 and CDR2: SGHNT, YYREEE (reference sequence). The chain's CDR3 is CASSPRAQGGRTEAFF. CDR3 nucleotides: TGTGCCAGCAGCCCTCGGGCACAGGGGGGAAGAACTGAAGCTTTCTTT.

This chain links TRBV7-2 with TRBJ1-2; D is uncertain. V lost 5 bases to trimming and J lost 8 bases, with 21 bases between them. Looked up from germline, CDR1 is SGHTA and CDR2 is FQGNSA. The CDR3 is made up of 15 amino acids. The CDR3 region is CASSPDALLTSGYTF. CDR3 bases: TGTGCCAGCAGCCCAGACGCCCTATTAACTTCCGGCTACACCTTC.

The chain recombines TRBV10-3 with TRBJ2-5; tentatively, D is TRBD1 (7 bases). V dropped 4 bases and J dropped 1 base, with 16 bases sitting between them. The CDR3 spans 16 residues. CDR1 and CDR2 (germline): ENHRY, SYGVKD. The CDR3 spells CAISGGRQGGQETQYF. CDR3 sequence (DNA): TGTGCCATCAGTGGAGGAAGACAGGGAGGCCAAGAGACCCAGTACTTC.

The chain combines TRBV27 with TRBJ2-3; TRBD1 or TRBD2 may be the D gene (5 bases each). The germline gives CDR1 MNHEY, CDR2 SMNVEV (reference sequence). Trimming left V 9 bases short and J 2 bases short, with 12 bases between. This CDR3 has 13 residues. CDR3 DNA sequence: TGTGCCAGGCACGGGGCATTCACAGATACGCAGTATTTT. It encodes CARHGAFTDTQYF.

The chain employs TRBV13 and TRBJ1-2; no reliable D call. Germline V gene sequence: CDR1 PRHDT, CDR2 FYEKMQ (reference sequence). V lost 1 base to trimming and J lost 4 bases, with 10 bases between them. The CDR3 spans 14 residues. CDR3 sequence (DNA): TGTGCCAGCAGCTTAGAGCGTACAAGCTATGGCTACACCTTC. Translating it yields CASSLERTSYGYTF.

This chain joins TRBV30 and TRBJ2-5; D is possibly TRBD2 (5 bases). Germline CDR1 and CDR2: GTSNPN and SVGIG (reference sequence). Trimming cost V 0 bases and J 1 base, with 12 bases left between them. The CDR3 loop spans 15 amino acids. The CDR3 DNA reads TGTGCCTGGAGTGTACAGAGGGTCTTCCAAGAGACCCAGTACTTC. Translating gives CAWSVQRVFQETQYF.

V usage is TRBV7-8 and J usage is TRBJ2-2, with D possibly TRBD2 on 6 matching bases. Per the germline V gene, CDR1 is SGHVS and CDR2 is FQNEAQ. V gave up 8 bases and J gave up 1 base, with 14 bases separating them. This CDR3 is built from 15 residues. The chain's CDR3 is CASRPAGMNTGELFF. CDR3 in DNA: TGTGCCAGCCGCCCGGCGGGGATGAACACCGGGGAGCTGTTTTTT. The full variable domain, with the rest looked up from reference TRBV7-8 and TRBJ2-2, is GAGVSQSPRYKVAKRGQDVALRCDPISGHVSLFWYQQALGQGPEFLTYFQNEAQLDKSGLPSDRFFAERPEGSVSTLKIQRTQQEDSAVYLCASRPAGMNTGELFFGEGSRLTVL.

This clone was found a few times. The chain has TRBV29-1 and TRBJ1-1, with D possibly being TRBD1 (5 bases). The CDR3 covers 13 residues. Germline V gives CDR1 SQVTM, CDR2 ANQGSEA. Between the trimmed V and J ends, which lost 4 bases and 6 bases, there was a span of 15 bases. In DNA, the CDR3 is TGCAGCGTTGTAGCTAGGGACGGTGCTGAAGCTTTCTTT. Translation: CSVVARDGAEAFF. Full variable domain (missing parts from reference TRBV29-1 and TRBJ1-1): SAVISQKPSRDICQRGTSLTIQCQVDSQVTMMFWYRQQPGQSLTLIATANQGSEATYESGFVIDKFPISRPNLTFSTLTVSNMSPEDSSIYLCSVVARDGAEAFFGQGTRLTVV.

The chain uses TRBV6-6 and TRBJ2-1, with D unclear. The CDR3 loop spans 12 amino acids. Germline V CDR1 and CDR2: MNHNY, SVGAGI (reference sequence). V shed 7 bases and J shed 4 bases, with 8 bases lying between them. CDR3 sequence: CASTTSYNEQFF. In nucleotides, the CDR3 is TGTGCCAGCACTACCTCATACAATGAGCAGTTCTTC.

The V call is TRBV13, the J call TRBJ2-7, with TRBD1 as a possible D gene (5 bases). This CDR3 has 16 amino acids. Germline V lookup: CDR1 PRHDT, CDR2 FYEKMQ (reference sequence). Trimming shortened V by 0 bases and J by 2 bases, and 14 bases separated the two germline ends. The CDR3 DNA is TGTGCCAGCAGCTTAGGGCGCAGGGCCCTCCCCTACGAGCAGTACTTC. Translation: CASSLGRRALPYEQYF.

The rearrangement links TRBV28 to TRBJ1-1; 8 positions match TRBD1. CDR1 and CDR2 (germline): MDHEN, SYDVKM. With 5 bases clipped from V and 2 bases from J, the junction kept 10 bases outside the gene matches. The CDR3 is 16 amino acids. This chain's CDR3 is CASSPNRGKSNTEAFF. Here the CDR3 DNA reads TGTGCCAGCAGTCCGAACAGGGGGAAGAGTAACACTGAAGCTTTCTTT.